The clone carrying this T cell receptor beta chain was recorded at least ten times. The antigen is undetermined. Germline CDR1 and CDR2: SNHLY and FYNNEI. This CDR3 region has 15 residues. Trimming removed 8 bases from V and 10 bases from J; junction bases left unmatched: 11. The entirety of the isolated RNA underwent reverse transcription, so expressed TCRB transcripts were sequenced. TCRdb's table, derived via immunoSEQ multiplex PCR, lists solely in-frame clones and lacks some. Here the sample spans around 290,000 clones, under 8.5% being singletons. This sample was included in a study of beta chain features in type 1 diabetes. Overall study context: Healthy donors and patients showed comparable age, gender and cell yields.

Study observations and caveats: The VDJ junctions of type 1 diabetes patients carried fewer insertions and more deletions. A PCR bias possibly favoring shorter templates would apply equally to patients and controls.

This rearrangement joins TRBV2 to TRBJ2-1; 13 nucleotides align to TRBD2. This TCR was sampled from a woman between 18 and 30 years old in good health. Sequencing was carried out using central memory CD4+ T cells from blood. CDR3 DNA: TGTGCCAGCGGATCCGGGACTAGCGGGGTGCTGGAGCAGTTCTTC. Translated, it gives CASGSGTSGVLEQFF.